These 9 T cell receptor beta chains originate from one sample sequenced in a study of T-cell reconstitution after alpha-beta-depleted transplantation in children. Molecular barcoding with unique molecular identifiers was used for the TCRbeta library. Via MiXCR, TCRdb re-called the PCR reads, giving one row per CDR3 protein. This sample has 500,000 or so distinct CDR3 sequences, with about 33% found just once. Sample: PBMCs from the stem cell graft donor, taken from the stem cell graft. The receptors come from a human donor who donated a stem cell graft to a child with aplastic anemia.

The chain carries TRBV6-2 or TRBV6-3 and TRBJ2-3; either TRBD1 or TRBD2 may fit D (5 bases each). From germline, CDR1 is MNHEY and CDR2 SVGEGT. CDR3 size: 14 residues. V was trimmed by 5 bases and J by 3 bases, leaving 12 bases between them. The CDR3 coding sequence is TGTGCCAGCAGTCCAGGGACGCGAACAGATACGCAGTATTTT. This gives the protein CASSPGTRTDTQYF.

In this sample, this clonotype turned up many times. The chain joins TRBV5-1 to TRBJ1-4; D might be TRBD1 (5 bases). V was shortened by 3 bases and J by 1 base, with 13 bases between the two germline ends. Germline V CDR1 and CDR2: SGHRS, YFSETQ. The CDR3 is made up of 16 amino acids. This CDR3 reads CASSYRWGETNEKLFF. For the CDR3, the DNA is TGCGCCAGCAGCTACCGGTGGGGGGAAACTAATGAAAAACTGTTTTTT.

This chain links TRBV6-5 with TRBJ2-1; 10 nucleotides match TRBD2. The trim removed 0 bases at V and 7 bases at J, leaving 6 bases unmatched. Germline CDR1 is MNHEY and CDR2 is SVGAGI. This CDR3 comprises 16 residues. The CDR3 DNA follows: TGTGCCAGCAGTTACTCGCTAGCGGGAGCGGGAAATGAGCAGTTCTTC. Amino acids: CASSYSLAGAGNEQFF.

This clonotype occurred a few times. This rearrangement joins TRBV7-9 to TRBJ2-3; 7 nucleotides line up with TRBD2. The CDR3 sequence is 16 residues long. In germline, CDR1 is SEHNR, CDR2 FQNEAQ (reference sequence). With 5 bases clipped from V and 3 bases from J, the junction kept 11 bases outside the gene matches. CDR3 sequence: CASSTGEGGRTDTQYF. CDR3 nucleotide sequence: TGTGCCAGCAGCACCGGAGAAGGCGGGAGAACAGATACGCAGTATTTT.

The chain combines TRBV5-1 with TRBJ2-1, with D unresolved. Trimming shortened V by 4 bases and J by 8 bases, and 13 bases separated the two germline ends. Germline V gives CDR1 SGHRS, CDR2 YFSETQ. The CDR3 has 13 residues. CDR3 amino acids: CASSPLGMYEQFF. For the CDR3, the DNA is TGCGCCAGCAGCCCACTGGGAATGTATGAGCAGTTCTTC.

The table lists this clonotype with a few counts. V is TRBV6-5 and J is TRBJ1-1, with D tentatively TRBD1 (5 bases). The length of the CDR3 is 13 residues. Between the trimmed V and J ends, which lost 2 bases and 3 bases, there was a span of 7 bases. From germline, CDR1 is MNHEY and CDR2 SVGAGI. The CDR3 here is CASSYRDDTEAFF. The CDR3 coding sequence is TGTGCCAGCAGTTACAGGGACGACACTGAAGCTTTCTTT.

This clonotype was seen a few times. The chain links TRBV5-6 to TRBJ1-1; no definite D call. There are 13 residues in the CDR3. CDR1 SGHDT and CDR2 YYEEEE come from the germline V gene. Trimming left V 4 bases short and J 0 bases short, with 7 bases between. The CDR3 DNA reads TGTGCCAGCAGCCGGGAGCTGAACACTGAAGCTTTCTTT. It encodes CASSRELNTEAFF.

V is TRBV4-3 and J is TRBJ1-1; the D is unclear. CDR1 LGHNA and CDR2 YSLEER come from the germline V gene. The CDR3 runs 16 residues. Trimming removed 3 bases at V and 5 bases at J, with 19 bases between. The CDR3 region has the DNA TGCGCCAGCAGCCAGAACGGCGTGGCGTCTTGGACTGAAGCTTTCTTT. Translated, it gives CASSQNGVASWTEAFF.

This clonotype was counted only a few times. The chain is built from TRBV29-1 and TRBJ2-5, with D maybe TRBD2 (6 bases). Per germline, CDR1 SQVTM and CDR2 ANQGSEA. CDR3 size: 14 residues. Between the trimmed V and J ends, which lost 6 bases and 4 bases, there was a span of 18 bases. The CDR3 here is CSVAPAGRGETQYF. Written as DNA, the CDR3 is TGCAGCGTAGCCCCTGCCGGGAGAGGAGAGACCCAGTACTTC. The full variable domain, in which reference TRBV29-1 and TRBJ2-5 provide the parts outside the CDR3, is SAVISQKPSRDICQRGTSLTIQCQVDSQVTMMFWYRQQPGQSLTLIATANQGSEATYESGFVIDKFPISRPNLTFSTLTVSNMSPEDSSIYLCSVAPAGRGETQYFGPGTRLLVL.